This is a list of T cell receptor beta chains from one sample in a study of cytomegalovirus exposure and HLA in healthy donors. TCRdb keeps only in-frame clones here, not all; method: immunoSEQ multiplex PCR. The sample consists of 250,000 to 350,000 clones, 75% to 90% of them appearing once. The sample consisted of PBMCs. The origin of the receptors is a middle-aged man in good health and CMV-seropositive. CDR3s leave out the opening cysteine and the closing phenylalanine or tryptophan. Each record gives: V gene, J gene, CDR3 protein.

>TRBV5-4|TRBJ2-1
ASSLGQGGSYNEQF
>TRBV7-9|TRBJ1-2
ASSLGGLTNYGYT
>TRBV21-1|TRBJ2-2
ASSKVIPGLAGPGELF
>TRBV9|TRBJ1-2
ASSVNREGYYGYT
>TRBV2|TRBJ2-5
ASRLFQTSGISETQY
>TRBV6-6|TRBJ2-7
ASSNREWNEQY
>TRBV28|TRBJ1-2
ASSSQGARGYT
>TRBV5-8|TRBJ1-2
ASSNRDSRRNGYT
>TRBV19|TRBJ2-7
ASSLGFGDSAYEQY
>TRBV28|TRBJ2-3
ASSLVVRRGTDTQY
>TRBV6-5|TRBJ1-3
ASSYTGQHSGNTIY